Sequencing of this TCR beta chain was carried out in a study of blood T cell repertoires in COVID-19. Background on the study: T cells, B-cell-depleted T cells, or PBMCs provided the cDNA or gDNA that served as material.

The V and J ends lost 5 bases and 0 bases, in that order; junction bases with no gene match: 7. The CDR3 consists of 17 residues. Germline-derived CDR1 and CDR2 are LNHDA and SQIVND (reference sequence). Sequencing was performed with immunoSEQ multiplex PCR; in TCRdb, only in-frame clones are kept and a portion is missing. Here the sample spans 190,000 or so clones, around 87% being singletons. Sequencing input: peripheral blood. The origin of this receptor is a woman in her twenties or thirties with active or convalescent COVID-19. This chain uses TRBV19 with TRBJ2-6, with 7 bases identical to TRBD2. The CDR3 spells CASSWGGGSSGANVLTF. The CDR3 bases are TGTGCCAGTAGTTGGGGCGGGGGAAGCTCTGGGGCCAACGTCCTGACTTTC.